The rows below give T cell receptor beta chains drawn from one sample of a study of blood T cell repertoires in COVID-19. The data were produced by immunoSEQ multiplex PCR, yet TCRdb's version contains in-frame clones alone and is incomplete. This table holds approximately 200,000 clones, about 90% found once. Sequences were obtained from peripheral blood. Every receptor here comes from a middle-aged man with active or convalescent COVID-19. The CDR3 runs from the conserved cysteine through the conserved F or W. A D gene is named only where the DNA matches it firmly. Clone size appears in some rows only: once, few, many, or a class for an expanded clone.

clone_size: .
v_call: TRBV27
j_call: TRBJ2-5
d_call: .
cdr3_aa: CASSPTERGGETQYF
cdr3_nt: TGTGCCAGCAGCCCTACAGAACGAGGAGGAGAGACCCAGTACTTC

clone_size: .
v_call: TRBV7-2
j_call: TRBJ1-1
d_call: .
cdr3_aa: CASSFSTSTEAFF
cdr3_nt: TGTGCCAGCAGCTTCAGTACCAGCACTGAAGCTTTCTTT

clone_size: few
v_call: TRBV27
j_call: TRBJ1-1
d_call: .
cdr3_aa: CASSLARNTEAFF
cdr3_nt: TGTGCCAGCAGTTTAGCCAGGAACACTGAAGCTTTCTTT

clone_size: .
v_call: TRBV28
j_call: TRBJ1-1
d_call: .
cdr3_aa: CASSPGGDGKNTEAFF
cdr3_nt: TGTGCCAGCAGTCCGGGAGGTGACGGCAAGAACACTGAAGCTTTCTTT

clone_size: .
v_call: TRBV9
j_call: TRBJ1-1
d_call: .
cdr3_aa: CASSQGTHTEAFF
cdr3_nt: TGTGCCAGCAGCCAGGGGACACACACTGAAGCTTTCTTT

clone_size: .
v_call: TRBV24-1
j_call: TRBJ1-6
d_call: TRBD1
cdr3_aa: CATSDPRTGGNSPLHF
cdr3_nt: TGTGCCACCAGTGACCCAAGGACAGGGGGAAATTCACCCCTCCACTTT

clone_size: .
v_call: TRBV11-2
j_call: TRBJ2-5
d_call: .
cdr3_aa: CASSSDGETQYF
cdr3_nt: TGTGCCAGCAGCTCCGACGGGGAGACCCAGTACTTC

clone_size: .
v_call: TRBV28
j_call: TRBJ1-2
d_call: .
cdr3_aa: CASSQYYGYTF
cdr3_nt: TGTGCCAGCAGTCAATACTATGGCTACACCTTC

clone_size: once
v_call: TRBV27
j_call: TRBJ2-7
d_call: TRBD2
cdr3_aa: CASSTGLAGVEQYF
cdr3_nt: TGTGCCAGCAGTACGGGACTAGCGGGGGTCGAGCAGTACTTC

clone_size: few
v_call: TRBV28
j_call: TRBJ1-5
d_call: .
cdr3_aa: CASSFRGGGEPQHF
cdr3_nt: TGTGCCAGCAGTTTCCGGGGGGGAGGCGAGCCCCAGCATTTT

clone_size: .
v_call: TRBV24-1
j_call: TRBJ1-5
d_call: .
cdr3_aa: CATSDPAATAGYNQPQHF
cdr3_nt: TGTGCCACCAGTGATCCAGCTGCGACGGCAGGCTATAATCAGCCCCAGCATTTT

clone_size: few
v_call: TRBV30
j_call: TRBJ1-6
d_call: .
cdr3_aa: CAWNSGTSNSPLHF
cdr3_nt: TGTGCCTGGAATTCCGGGACATCTAATTCACCCCTCCACTTT

clone_size: .
v_call: TRBV6-1
j_call: TRBJ2-2
d_call: .
cdr3_aa: CASSEILGGTGELFF
cdr3_nt: TGTGCCAGCAGTGAAATATTGGGGGGCACCGGGGAGCTGTTTTTT

clone_size: .
v_call: TRBV4-1
j_call: TRBJ2-5
d_call: .
cdr3_aa: CASSQDRGYQETQYF
cdr3_nt: TGCGCCAGCAGCCAAGATCGGGGGTATCAAGAGACCCAGTACTTC

clone_size: .
v_call: TRBV12-3/TRBV12-4
j_call: TRBJ1-4
d_call: .
cdr3_aa: CASSFTGNEKLFF
cdr3_nt: TGTGCCAGCAGTTTTACGGGGAATGAAAAACTGTTTTTT

clone_size: .
v_call: TRBV27
j_call: TRBJ2-7
d_call: .
cdr3_aa: CASSLAGQIPYEQYF
cdr3_nt: TGTGCCAGCAGTTTAGCGGGCCAGATTCCCTACGAGCAGTACTTC

clone_size: .
v_call: TRBV5-1
j_call: TRBJ2-5
d_call: .
cdr3_aa: CASSSLYQETQYF
cdr3_nt: TGCGCCAGCAGCTCCTTGTACCAAGAGACCCAGTACTTC

clone_size: .
v_call: TRBV7-9
j_call: TRBJ1-2
d_call: .
cdr3_aa: CASSFRPADYGYTF
cdr3_nt: TGTGCCAGCAGCTTCCGACCAGCGGACTATGGCTACACCTTC

clone_size: .
v_call: TRBV6-2/TRBV6-3
j_call: TRBJ2-7
d_call: TRBD2
cdr3_aa: CASTPRLAGLSRYEQYF
cdr3_nt: TGTGCCAGCACCCCCCGACTAGCGGGCCTCTCAAGGTACGAGCAGTACTTC

clone_size: .
v_call: TRBV2
j_call: TRBJ1-5
d_call: .
cdr3_aa: CASSALQVSNQPQHF
cdr3_nt: TGTGCCAGCAGTGCGTTACAGGTTAGCAATCAGCCCCAGCATTTT

clone_size: .
v_call: TRBV7-6
j_call: TRBJ2-5
d_call: TRBD2
cdr3_aa: CASSKTGTSGQETQYF
cdr3_nt: TGTGCCAGCAGTAAAACCGGGACTAGCGGCCAAGAGACCCAGTACTTC

clone_size: .
v_call: TRBV5-4
j_call: TRBJ2-7
d_call: .
cdr3_aa: CASSLVGGGTSYEQYF
cdr3_nt: TGTGCCAGCAGCTTGGTAGGGGGGGGGACCTCCTACGAGCAGTACTTC

clone_size: few
v_call: TRBV5-1
j_call: TRBJ2-3
d_call: .
cdr3_aa: CASSEKFQADTQYF
cdr3_nt: TGCGCCAGCAGCGAAAAGTTCCAGGCGGATACGCAGTATTTT

clone_size: .
v_call: TRBV5-1
j_call: TRBJ2-3
d_call: TRBD1
cdr3_aa: CASSQGQGPDTQYF
cdr3_nt: TGCGCCAGCAGCCAGGGACAGGGGCCAGATACGCAGTATTTT

clone_size: .
v_call: TRBV7-9
j_call: TRBJ1-2
d_call: .
cdr3_aa: CASSPTSSEGDYGYTF
cdr3_nt: TGTGCCAGCAGCCCCACCTCCTCGGAGGGTGACTATGGCTACACCTTC

clone_size: .
v_call: TRBV19
j_call: TRBJ1-2
d_call: TRBD1
cdr3_aa: CASSPNRGTGYGYTF
cdr3_nt: TGTGCCAGTAGTCCAAACAGGGGAACAGGCTATGGCTACACCTTC

clone_size: few
v_call: TRBV6-1
j_call: TRBJ1-3
d_call: .
cdr3_aa: CASSETMRAGSLSGNTIYF
cdr3_nt: TGTGCCAGCAGTGAAACGATGAGGGCAGGCTCTTTGTCTGGAAACACCATATATTTT

clone_size: .
v_call: TRBV4-2
j_call: TRBJ1-3
d_call: .
cdr3_aa: CASSQGGGSGNTIYF
cdr3_nt: TGTGCCAGCAGCCAAGGGGGGGGATCGGGAAACACCATATATTTT

clone_size: .
v_call: TRBV15
j_call: TRBJ1-2
d_call: .
cdr3_aa: CATSPGSNYGYTF
cdr3_nt: TGTGCCACCAGCCCGGGTTCTAACTATGGCTACACCTTC

clone_size: .
v_call: TRBV3-1/TRBV3-2
j_call: TRBJ2-5
d_call: .
cdr3_aa: CASSQDTTRGETQYF
cdr3_nt: TGTGCCAGCAGCCAGGACACCACAAGGGGAGAGACCCAGTACTTC

clone_size: .
v_call: TRBV7-3
j_call: TRBJ2-2
d_call: TRBD1
cdr3_aa: CASSPHGQANTGELFF
cdr3_nt: TGTGCCAGCAGCCCACACGGACAGGCGAACACCGGGGAGCTGTTTTTT

clone_size: .
v_call: TRBV28
j_call: TRBJ2-4
d_call: .
cdr3_aa: CASSLLAGAGIQYF
cdr3_nt: TGTGCCAGCAGTTTGTTAGCAGGGGCGGGCATTCAGTACTTC

clone_size: .
v_call: TRBV4-2
j_call: TRBJ2-2
d_call: TRBD1
cdr3_aa: CASSRADRDTGELFF
cdr3_nt: TGTGCCAGCAGTCGGGCGGACAGGGACACCGGGGAGCTGTTTTTT

clone_size: .
v_call: TRBV7-9
j_call: TRBJ1-2
d_call: .
cdr3_aa: CASSLLSGDTHGYTF
cdr3_nt: TGTGCCAGCAGCTTATTATCAGGGGATACCCATGGCTACACCTTC

clone_size: .
v_call: TRBV19
j_call: TRBJ1-3
d_call: .
cdr3_aa: CASRSQSPSGNTIYF
cdr3_nt: TGTGCCAGTAGGTCTCAAAGCCCTTCTGGAAACACCATATATTTT

clone_size: .
v_call: TRBV5-5
j_call: TRBJ1-1
d_call: .
cdr3_aa: CASSFGTEAFF
cdr3_nt: TGTGCCAGCAGCTTCGGGACTGAAGCTTTCTTT

clone_size: .
v_call: TRBV7-9
j_call: TRBJ2-1
d_call: TRBD2
cdr3_aa: CASSPYGSGRVDEQFF
cdr3_nt: TGTGCCAGCAGCCCCTATGGAAGCGGGAGGGTCGATGAGCAGTTCTTC

clone_size: .
v_call: TRBV4-1
j_call: TRBJ2-3
d_call: .
cdr3_aa: CASSRTTGEADTQYF
cdr3_nt: TGCGCCAGCAGCCGAACTACGGGGGAGGCAGATACGCAGTATTTT

clone_size: once
v_call: TRBV2
j_call: TRBJ2-7
d_call: TRBD1
cdr3_aa: CATHPGQGGYEQYF
cdr3_nt: TGTGCCACACATCCGGGACAGGGAGGATATGAGCAGTACTTC

clone_size: .
v_call: TRBV28
j_call: TRBJ2-2
d_call: TRBD2
cdr3_aa: CASSFYLRGRARNTGELFF
cdr3_nt: TGTGCCAGCAGTTTTTACCTTCGCGGGAGGGCCCGGAACACCGGGGAGCTGTTTTTT

clone_size: .
v_call: TRBV18
j_call: TRBJ2-4
d_call: .
cdr3_aa: CASSPNRRDIQYF
cdr3_nt: TGTGCCAGCTCACCAAACAGGAGGGACATTCAGTACTTC

clone_size: .
v_call: TRBV9
j_call: TRBJ2-7
d_call: .
cdr3_aa: CASSVQGGLSSYEQYF
cdr3_nt: TGTGCCAGCAGCGTACAAGGGGGTCTGAGCTCCTACGAGCAGTACTTC

clone_size: .
v_call: TRBV11-1
j_call: TRBJ1-2
d_call: .
cdr3_aa: CASSSYVGQGGYTF
cdr3_nt: TGTGCCAGCAGCTCTTATGTCGGTCAGGGCGGCTACACCTTC

clone_size: .
v_call: TRBV5-1
j_call: TRBJ2-5
d_call: .
cdr3_aa: CASSFNPEETQYF
cdr3_nt: TGCGCCAGCAGCTTCAATCCAGAAGAGACCCAGTACTTC

clone_size: .
v_call: TRBV2
j_call: TRBJ1-2
d_call: .
cdr3_aa: CASSEGVGGIYGYTF
cdr3_nt: TGTGCCAGCAGTGAGGGTGTTGGGGGGATCTATGGCTACACCTTC

clone_size: few
v_call: TRBV5-1
j_call: TRBJ1-1
d_call: .
cdr3_aa: CASSPGGNTEAFF
cdr3_nt: TGCGCCAGCAGCCCCGGGGGAAACACTGAAGCTTTCTTT

clone_size: .
v_call: TRBV18
j_call: TRBJ2-2
d_call: .
cdr3_aa: CASSPGTGTTGELFF
cdr3_nt: TGTGCCAGCTCACCAGGAACAGGGACCACCGGGGAGCTGTTTTTT

clone_size: .
v_call: TRBV18
j_call: TRBJ2-3
d_call: .
cdr3_aa: CASSPSGAGTDTQYF
cdr3_nt: TGTGCCAGCTCACCATCAGGGGCTGGCACAGATACGCAGTATTTT

clone_size: .
v_call: TRBV30
j_call: TRBJ1-5
d_call: .
cdr3_aa: CAWSQKRGSRRRPQHF
cdr3_nt: TGTGCCTGGAGCCAAAAGCGGGGGTCCCGAAGGAGGCCCCAGCATTTT

clone_size: .
v_call: TRBV11-2
j_call: TRBJ2-1
d_call: TRBD1
cdr3_aa: CASSLGQGNYNEQFF
cdr3_nt: TGTGCCAGCAGCTTGGGACAGGGTAACTACAATGAGCAGTTCTTC

clone_size: .
v_call: TRBV28
j_call: TRBJ1-1
d_call: TRBD1
cdr3_aa: CASSFGTVSSEAFF
cdr3_nt: TGTGCCAGCAGTTTCGGGACAGTATCCTCTGAAGCTTTCTTT

clone_size: .
v_call: TRBV5-1
j_call: TRBJ2-7
d_call: TRBD1
cdr3_aa: CASSQTGDYEQYF
cdr3_nt: TGCGCCAGCAGCCAAACAGGGGACTACGAGCAGTACTTC

clone_size: once
v_call: TRBV18
j_call: TRBJ2-1
d_call: TRBD2
cdr3_aa: CASSQGLARNEQFF
cdr3_nt: TGTGCCAGCTCACAGGGACTAGCTAGGAATGAGCAGTTCTTC

clone_size: .
v_call: TRBV5-1
j_call: TRBJ2-3
d_call: TRBD2
cdr3_aa: CASSLANGRGVWYF
cdr3_nt: TGCGCCAGCAGCTTGGCCAACGGGCGGGGGGTCTGGTATTTT

clone_size: few
v_call: TRBV16
j_call: TRBJ1-6
d_call: .
cdr3_aa: CASSQAGYNSPLHF
cdr3_nt: TGTGCCAGCAGCCAGGCAGGGTATAATTCACCCCTCCACTTT

clone_size: .
v_call: TRBV9
j_call: TRBJ2-3
d_call: .
cdr3_aa: CASSGVTGPDTQYF
cdr3_nt: TGTGCCAGCAGTGGGGTGACAGGTCCAGATACGCAGTATTTT

clone_size: .
v_call: TRBV28
j_call: TRBJ2-3
d_call: TRBD2
cdr3_aa: CASSSPRGGSTDTQYF
cdr3_nt: TGTGCCAGCAGTTCCCCACGCGGGGGTAGCACAGATACGCAGTATTTT

clone_size: few
v_call: TRBV2
j_call: TRBJ1-5
d_call: .
cdr3_aa: CASSVGGREQPQHF
cdr3_nt: TGTGCCAGCAGTGTAGGAGGGAGGGAGCAGCCCCAGCATTTT

clone_size: .
v_call: TRBV7-3
j_call: TRBJ2-6
d_call: .
cdr3_aa: CASSFSSGANVLTF
cdr3_nt: TGTGCCAGCAGCTTCAGCTCTGGGGCCAACGTCCTGACTTTC

clone_size: .
v_call: TRBV5-4
j_call: TRBJ2-1
d_call: TRBD2
cdr3_aa: CASSWGLAGGSNEQFF
cdr3_nt: TGTGCCAGCAGCTGGGGCCTAGCGGGAGGGTCCAATGAGCAGTTCTTC